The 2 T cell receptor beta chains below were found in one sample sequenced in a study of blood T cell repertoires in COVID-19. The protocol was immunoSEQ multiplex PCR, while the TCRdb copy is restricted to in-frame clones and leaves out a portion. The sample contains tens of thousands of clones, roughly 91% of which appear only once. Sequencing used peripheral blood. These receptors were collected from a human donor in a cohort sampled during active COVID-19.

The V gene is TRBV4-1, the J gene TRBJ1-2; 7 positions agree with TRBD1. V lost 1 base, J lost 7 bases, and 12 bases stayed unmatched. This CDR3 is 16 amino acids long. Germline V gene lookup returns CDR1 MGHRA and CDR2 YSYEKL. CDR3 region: CASSQVWEQGSTGYTF. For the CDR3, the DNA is TGCGCCAGCAGCCAAGTGTGGGAACAGGGGAGCACTGGCTACACCTTC.

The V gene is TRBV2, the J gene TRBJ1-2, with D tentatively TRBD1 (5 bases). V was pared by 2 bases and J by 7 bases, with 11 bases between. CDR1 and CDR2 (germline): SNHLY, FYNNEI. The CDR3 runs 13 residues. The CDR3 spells CASSEIRVIGYTF. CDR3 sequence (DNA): TGTGCCAGCAGTGAAATCAGGGTCATTGGCTACACCTTC. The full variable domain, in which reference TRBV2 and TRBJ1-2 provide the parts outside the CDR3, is EPEVTQTPSHQVTQMGQEVILRCVPISNHLYFYWYRQILGQKVEFLVSFYNNEISEKSEIFDDQFSVERPDGSNFTLKIRSTKLEDSAMYFCASSEIRVIGYTFGSGTRLTVV.